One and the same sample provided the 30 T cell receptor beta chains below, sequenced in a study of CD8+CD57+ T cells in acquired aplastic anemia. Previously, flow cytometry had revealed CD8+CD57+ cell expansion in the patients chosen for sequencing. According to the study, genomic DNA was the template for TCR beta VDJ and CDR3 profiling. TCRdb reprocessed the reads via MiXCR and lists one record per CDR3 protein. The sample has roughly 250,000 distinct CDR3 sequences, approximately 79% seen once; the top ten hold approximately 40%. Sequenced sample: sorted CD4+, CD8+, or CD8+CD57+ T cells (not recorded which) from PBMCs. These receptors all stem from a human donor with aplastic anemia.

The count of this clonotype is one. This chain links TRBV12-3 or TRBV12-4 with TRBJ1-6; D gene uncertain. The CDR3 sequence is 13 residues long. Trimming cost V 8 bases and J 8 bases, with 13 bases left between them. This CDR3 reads CASHFTSDSPLHF. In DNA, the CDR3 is TGTGCCAGCCATTTTACAAGTGATTCACCCCTCCACTTT.

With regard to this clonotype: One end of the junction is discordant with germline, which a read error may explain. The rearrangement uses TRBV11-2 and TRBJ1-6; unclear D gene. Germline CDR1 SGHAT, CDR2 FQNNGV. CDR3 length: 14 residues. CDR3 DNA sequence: TGTGCCAGCAGCCCCGGTGGTAGCCGCTTAGCCGATACGTTT. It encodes CASSPGGSRLADTF.

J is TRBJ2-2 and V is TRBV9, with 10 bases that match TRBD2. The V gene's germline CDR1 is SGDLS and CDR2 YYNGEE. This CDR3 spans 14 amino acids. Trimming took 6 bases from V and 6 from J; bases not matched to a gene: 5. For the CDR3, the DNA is TGTGCCAGCACCTTAGCGGGAGGTCCCGGGGAGCTGTTTTTT. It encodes CASTLAGGPGELFF.

Here the CDR3 reads CASSLRDPTDTQYV. As DNA, the CDR3 is TGTGCCAGCAGCTTACGGGACCCCACAGATACGCAGTACGTC. The chain is built from TRBV9 and TRBJ2-7; possibly TRBD1 or TRBD2 for D (5 bases each). Germline CDR1 and CDR2: SGDLS and YYNGEE. V lost 4 bases to trimming and J lost 9 bases, with 20 bases between them. This CDR3 is 14 amino acids long.

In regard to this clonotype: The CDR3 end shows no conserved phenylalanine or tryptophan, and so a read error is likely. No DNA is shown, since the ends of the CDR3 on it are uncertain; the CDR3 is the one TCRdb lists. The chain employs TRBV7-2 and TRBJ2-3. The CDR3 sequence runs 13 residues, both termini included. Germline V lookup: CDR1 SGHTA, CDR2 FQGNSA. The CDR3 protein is CASSPATADTSHG.

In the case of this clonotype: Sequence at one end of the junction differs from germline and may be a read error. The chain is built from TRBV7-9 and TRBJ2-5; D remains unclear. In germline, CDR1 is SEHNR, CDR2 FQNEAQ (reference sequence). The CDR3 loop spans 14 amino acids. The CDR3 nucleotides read TGTGCCAGCAGCGTAGGGTCAGGTAAGCAGTATCATGACTTC. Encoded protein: CASSVGSGKQYHDF.

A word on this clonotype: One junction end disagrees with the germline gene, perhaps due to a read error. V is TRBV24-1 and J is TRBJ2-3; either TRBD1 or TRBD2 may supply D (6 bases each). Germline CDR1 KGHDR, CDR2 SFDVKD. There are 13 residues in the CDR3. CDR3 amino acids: CATWDGGTDTQFF. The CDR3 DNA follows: TGTGCCACCTGGGACGGGGGCACCGATACGCAGTTTTTT.

CDR3 sequence (DNA): TGTGCCAGCAGCTTTGACAGGGGCCTGCCCCACGAGCAGTACTTC. As protein: CASSFDRGLPHEQYF. V is TRBV5-4 and J is TRBJ2-7, with TRBD1 identical over 8 bases. J gave up 5 bases and V 2 bases, and 9 bases lay outside the gene matches. The CDR3 is 15 amino acids. Germline-derived CDR1 and CDR2 are SGHNT and YYREEE (reference sequence).

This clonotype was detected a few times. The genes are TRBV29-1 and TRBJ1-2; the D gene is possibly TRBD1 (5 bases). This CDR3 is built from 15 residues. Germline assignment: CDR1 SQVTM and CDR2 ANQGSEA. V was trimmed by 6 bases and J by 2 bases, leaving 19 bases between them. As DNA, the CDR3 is TGCAGCGTGCCCACCGCGGGGCAGGGAAACTATGGCTACACCTTC. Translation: CSVPTAGQGNYGYTF.

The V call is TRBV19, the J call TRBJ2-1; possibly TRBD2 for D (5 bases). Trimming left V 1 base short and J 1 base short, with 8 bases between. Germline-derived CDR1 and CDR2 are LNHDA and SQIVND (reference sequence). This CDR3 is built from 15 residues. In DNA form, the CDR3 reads TGTGCCAGTAGTATAGCTAGCCTATCCTACAATGAGCAGTTCTTC. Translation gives CASSIASLSYNEQFF.

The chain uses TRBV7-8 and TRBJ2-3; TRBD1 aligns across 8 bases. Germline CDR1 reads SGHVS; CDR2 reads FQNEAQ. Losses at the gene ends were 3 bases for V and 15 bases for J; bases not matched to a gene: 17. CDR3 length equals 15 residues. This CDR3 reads CASSFSQGAAKPFYF. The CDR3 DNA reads TGTGCCAGCAGCTTCAGCCAGGGGGCGGCAAAACCGTTTTATTTT.

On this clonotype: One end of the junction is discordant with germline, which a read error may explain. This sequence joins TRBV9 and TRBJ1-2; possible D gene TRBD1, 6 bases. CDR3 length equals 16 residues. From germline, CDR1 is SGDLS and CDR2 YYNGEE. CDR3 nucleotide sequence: TGCGCCAGCAGCGTAGGAGGGGGAGGCTACGAGCAGTGCTACACCTTC. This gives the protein CASSVGGGGYEQCYTF.

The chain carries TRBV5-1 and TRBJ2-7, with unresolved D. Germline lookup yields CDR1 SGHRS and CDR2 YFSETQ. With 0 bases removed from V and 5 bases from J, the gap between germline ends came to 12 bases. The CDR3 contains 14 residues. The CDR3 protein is CASSLVSGMNEQYF. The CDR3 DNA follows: TGCGCCAGCAGCTTGGTTTCTGGGATGAACGAGCAGTACTTC.

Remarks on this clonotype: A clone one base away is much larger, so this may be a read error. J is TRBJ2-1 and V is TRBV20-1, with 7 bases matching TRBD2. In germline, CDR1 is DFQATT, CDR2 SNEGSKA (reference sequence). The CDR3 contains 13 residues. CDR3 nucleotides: TGCAGTGCTACCCTCGGGGGGAGCGATGAGCAGTCCTTC. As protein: CSATLGGSDEQSF.

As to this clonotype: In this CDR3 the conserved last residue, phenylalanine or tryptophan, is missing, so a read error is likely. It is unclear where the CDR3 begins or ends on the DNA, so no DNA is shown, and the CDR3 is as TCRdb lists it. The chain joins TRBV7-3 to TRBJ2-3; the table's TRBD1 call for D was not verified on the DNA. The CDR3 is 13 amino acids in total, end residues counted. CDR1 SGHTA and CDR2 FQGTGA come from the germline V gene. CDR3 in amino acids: CASGVGGGANKQY.

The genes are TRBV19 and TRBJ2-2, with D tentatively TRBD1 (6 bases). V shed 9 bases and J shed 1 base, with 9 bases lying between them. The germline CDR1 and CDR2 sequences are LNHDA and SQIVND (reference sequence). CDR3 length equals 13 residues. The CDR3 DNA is TGTGCCAGCGCGACAGGGAACACCGGGGAGCTGTTTTTT. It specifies CASATGNTGELFF.

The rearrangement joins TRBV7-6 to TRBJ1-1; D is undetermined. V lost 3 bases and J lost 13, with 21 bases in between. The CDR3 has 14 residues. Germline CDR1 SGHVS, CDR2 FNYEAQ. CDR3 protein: CASSLNYRIEQVFF. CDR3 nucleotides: TGTGCCAGCAGCTTGAACTACAGAATTGAGCAGGTTTTCTTT.

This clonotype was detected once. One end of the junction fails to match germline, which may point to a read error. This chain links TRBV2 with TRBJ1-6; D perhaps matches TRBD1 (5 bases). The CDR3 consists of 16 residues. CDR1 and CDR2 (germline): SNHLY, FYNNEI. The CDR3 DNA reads TGTGCCAGCAGCGTAGCTAGCGGGGGGTATTTCACTGACCAGTTCTTT. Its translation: CASSVASGGYFTDQFF.

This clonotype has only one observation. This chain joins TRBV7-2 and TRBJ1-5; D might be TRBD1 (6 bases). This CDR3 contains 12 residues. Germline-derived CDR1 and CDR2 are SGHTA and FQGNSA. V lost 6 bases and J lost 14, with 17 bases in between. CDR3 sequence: CASRQGSEDKHF. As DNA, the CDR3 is TGTGCCAGCAGACAGGGTAGTGAGGACAAGCATTTT.

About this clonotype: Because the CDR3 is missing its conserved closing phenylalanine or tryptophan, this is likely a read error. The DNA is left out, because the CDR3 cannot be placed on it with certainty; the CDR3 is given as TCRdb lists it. This chain's CDR3 is CASTSPGAGGETQYFV. This chain uses TRBV19 with TRBJ2-1; the table calls TRBD2, which could not be checked here. The CDR3 spans 16 residues, counting both ends. CDR1 and CDR2 from the germline V gene are LNHDA and SQIVND (reference sequence).

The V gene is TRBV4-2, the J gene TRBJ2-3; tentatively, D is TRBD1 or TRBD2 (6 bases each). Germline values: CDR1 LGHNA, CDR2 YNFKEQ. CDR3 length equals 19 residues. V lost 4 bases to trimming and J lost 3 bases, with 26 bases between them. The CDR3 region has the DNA TGTGCCAGCAGCCCCACCAAGGAGGGAGGTGGGGGGCAAACAGATACGCAGTATTTT. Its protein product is CASSPTKEGGGGQTDTQYF.

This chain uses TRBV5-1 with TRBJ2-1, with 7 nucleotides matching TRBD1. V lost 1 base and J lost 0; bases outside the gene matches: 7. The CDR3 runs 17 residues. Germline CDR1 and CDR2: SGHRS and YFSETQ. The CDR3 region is CASSLRKTGSSYNEQFF. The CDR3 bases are TGCGCCAGCAGCTTGAGGAAGACAGGGAGCTCCTACAATGAGCAGTTCTTC.

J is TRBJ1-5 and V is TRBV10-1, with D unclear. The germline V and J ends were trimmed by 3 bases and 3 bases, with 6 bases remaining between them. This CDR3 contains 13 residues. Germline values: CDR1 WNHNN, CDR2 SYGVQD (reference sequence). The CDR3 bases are TGCGCCAGCAGTGAAAGGGTCAATCAGCCCCAGCATTTT. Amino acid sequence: CASSERVNQPQHF.

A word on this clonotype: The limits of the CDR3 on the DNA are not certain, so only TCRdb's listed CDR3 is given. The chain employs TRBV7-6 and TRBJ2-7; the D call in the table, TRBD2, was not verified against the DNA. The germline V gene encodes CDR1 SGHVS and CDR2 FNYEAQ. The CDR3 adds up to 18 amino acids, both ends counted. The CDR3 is CVSSFQQYFGPVTYEQYV.

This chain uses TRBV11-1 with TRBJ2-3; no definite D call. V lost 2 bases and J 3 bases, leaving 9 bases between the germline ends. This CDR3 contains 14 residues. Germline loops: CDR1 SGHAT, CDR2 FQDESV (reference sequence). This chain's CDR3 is CASSLRLPTDTQYF. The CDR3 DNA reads TGTGCCAGCAGCTTACGGCTCCCAACAGATACGCAGTATTTT.

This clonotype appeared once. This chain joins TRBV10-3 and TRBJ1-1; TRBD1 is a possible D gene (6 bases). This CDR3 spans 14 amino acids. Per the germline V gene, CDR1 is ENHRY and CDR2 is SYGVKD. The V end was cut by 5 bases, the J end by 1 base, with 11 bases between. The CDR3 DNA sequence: TGTGCCATCAGTTATACCAGGGGGAACACTGAAGCTTTCTTT. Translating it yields CAISYTRGNTEAFF.

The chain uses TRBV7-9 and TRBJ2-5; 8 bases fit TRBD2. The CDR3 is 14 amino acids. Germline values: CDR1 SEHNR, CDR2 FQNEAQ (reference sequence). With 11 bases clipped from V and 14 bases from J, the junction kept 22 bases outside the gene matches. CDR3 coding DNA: TGTGCCTACAACTTTCAAAGGTGCGGGGGGACCGATTACTTC. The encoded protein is CAYNFQRCGGTDYF.

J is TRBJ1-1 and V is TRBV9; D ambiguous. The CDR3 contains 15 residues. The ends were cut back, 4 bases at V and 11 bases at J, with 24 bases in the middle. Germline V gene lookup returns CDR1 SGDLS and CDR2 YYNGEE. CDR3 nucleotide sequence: TGTGCCAGCAGCTTAGATCTAACTGGGCAGACTGTTGCTTTCTTT. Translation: CASSLDLTGQTVAFF.

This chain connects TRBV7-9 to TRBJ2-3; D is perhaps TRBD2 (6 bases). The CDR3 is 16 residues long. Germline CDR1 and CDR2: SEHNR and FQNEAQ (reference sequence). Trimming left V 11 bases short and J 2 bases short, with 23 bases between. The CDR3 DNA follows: TGTGCCGTCCGCCCCGGGACGGGGGATCACACAGATACGCAGTATTTT. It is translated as CAVRPGTGDHTDTQYF.

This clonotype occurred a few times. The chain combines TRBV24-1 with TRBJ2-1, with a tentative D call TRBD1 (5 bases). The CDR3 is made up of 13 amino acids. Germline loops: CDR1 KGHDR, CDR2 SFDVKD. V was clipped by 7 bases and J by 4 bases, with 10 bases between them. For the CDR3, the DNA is TGTGCCACCAGAGACAGCCATTACAATGAGCAGTTCTTC. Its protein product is CATRDSHYNEQFF.